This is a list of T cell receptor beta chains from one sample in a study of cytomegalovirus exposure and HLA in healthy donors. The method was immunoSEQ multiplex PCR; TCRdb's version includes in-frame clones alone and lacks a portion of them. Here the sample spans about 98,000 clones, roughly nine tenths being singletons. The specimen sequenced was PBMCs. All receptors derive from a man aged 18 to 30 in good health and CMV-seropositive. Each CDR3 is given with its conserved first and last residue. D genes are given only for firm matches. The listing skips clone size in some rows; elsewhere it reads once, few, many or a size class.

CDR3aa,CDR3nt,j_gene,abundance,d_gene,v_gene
CASSEAPLETQYF,TGTGCCAGCAGTGAAGCCCCTCTGGAGACCCAGTACTTC,TRBJ2-5,.,.,TRBV6-1
CASSVTGLRTGELFF,TGTGCCAGCAGTGTAACGGGACTCAGAACCGGGGAGCTGTTTTTT,TRBJ2-2,.,.,TRBV25-1
CASSLNREGPDGYTF,TGTGCCAGTAGTTTGAACAGGGAGGGCCCCGATGGCTACACCTTC,TRBJ1-2,.,.,TRBV19
CASSLLAGVTDTQYF,TGTGCCAGCAGCTTACTAGCGGGGGTAACAGATACGCAGTATTTT,TRBJ2-3,.,TRBD2,TRBV7-3
CASSLGGSYNEQFF,TGTGCCAGCAGCCTGGGGGGATCCTACAATGAGCAGTTCTTC,TRBJ2-1,.,.,TRBV27
CASRRQGSMNYGYTF,TGTGCCAGCAGACGACAGGGTTCAATGAACTATGGCTACACCTTC,TRBJ1-2,once,TRBD1,TRBV6-5
CAESGGNTDTQYF,TGTGCAGAAAGCGGGGGGAACACAGATACGCAGTATTTT,TRBJ2-3,.,TRBD2,TRBV5-8
CASSPAGNAGYEQYF,TGTGCCAGCTCACCAGCAGGAAACGCGGGCTACGAGCAGTACTTC,TRBJ2-7,.,.,TRBV18
CATSTILGGYQETQYF,TGTGCCACCAGCACCATATTGGGGGGGTACCAAGAGACCCAGTACTTC,TRBJ2-5,.,TRBD2,TRBV15
CASSTQRGSGNTIYF,TGTGCCAGCAGTACACAGAGGGGGTCCGGAAACACCATATATTTT,TRBJ1-3,few,.,TRBV7-8
CASSFRTGPSNSPLHF,TGTGCCAGCAGTTTCCGGACAGGGCCTAGTAATTCACCCCTCCACTTT,TRBJ1-6,few,TRBD1,TRBV6-5
CSVPEGGSQETQYF,TGCAGCGTCCCGGAGGGCGGATCTCAAGAGACCCAGTACTTC,TRBJ2-5,.,.,TRBV29-1
CASSLDLGSGDGYTF,TGCGCCAGCAGCTTGGATTTGGGTTCAGGGGATGGCTACACCTTC,TRBJ1-2,.,.,TRBV5-1
CASSWYNQGQGGYTF,TGCGCCAGCAGCTGGTACAACCAAGGACAGGGAGGCTACACCTTC,TRBJ1-2,.,TRBD1,TRBV5-1
CASSPTGVNNQPQHF,TGTGCCAGCAGTCCGACAGGGGTGAACAATCAGCCCCAGCATTTT,TRBJ1-5,once,TRBD1,TRBV28
CASSVGGTGINEQFF,TGTGCCAGCAGCGTAGGAGGGACAGGGATTAATGAGCAGTTCTTC,TRBJ2-1,.,TRBD1,TRBV9
CASSKTGGQETQYF,TGTGCCAGCAGCAAGACAGGGGGACAAGAGACCCAGTACTTC,TRBJ2-5,.,TRBD1,TRBV5-4
CASSSGTNQPQHF,TGTGCCAGCAGTAGCGGGACGAATCAGCCCCAGCATTTT,TRBJ1-5,.,.,TRBV2